This passage covers 27 T cell receptor beta chains from one sample sequenced in a study of blood T cell repertoires in COVID-19. Data came from immunoSEQ multiplex PCR; TCRdb stores just in-frame clones and leaves some out. The data contain fewer than 700,000 clones, roughly nine tenths of them seen just once; the ten biggest clones take up less than 9%. The sample comprised peripheral blood. These receptors were obtained from a woman in her fifties or sixties with COVID-19, enrolled during active disease.

Only one count was recorded for this clone. The chain links TRBV5-6 to TRBJ1-1; maybe TRBD1 (5 bases). Deletions cut 1 base from V and 5 bases from J, with 15 bases between. This CDR3 has 15 amino acids. CDR1 SGHDT and CDR2 YYEEEE come from the germline V gene. As DNA, the CDR3 is TGTGCCAGCAGCTTGAGGGTATCGGCAGGGACTGAAGCTTTCTTT. Translation gives CASSLRVSAGTEAFF.

The chain joins TRBV5-4 to TRBJ2-1; 9 nucleotides align to TRBD2. With V trimmed by 4 bases and J by 5 bases, 10 bases remained unmatched. Germline V gene data show CDR1 as SGHNT and CDR2 as YYREEE (reference sequence). The length of the CDR3 is 16 residues. The CDR3, as DNA: TGTGCCAGCAGCCCGGCGGGGGGGCAGGGACACAATGAGCAGTTCTTC. This codes for CASSPAGGQGHNEQFF.

This chain connects TRBV30 to TRBJ1-1, with D uncertain. V gave up 0 bases and J gave up 2 bases, with 10 bases separating them. Germline assignment: CDR1 GTSNPN and CDR2 SVGIG (reference sequence). This CDR3 has 14 residues. The CDR3 is CAWSVIQFNTEAFF. The CDR3 DNA follows: TGTGCCTGGAGTGTGATCCAGTTCAACACTGAAGCTTTCTTT.

V is TRBV11-3 and J is TRBJ2-1; tentative D call: TRBD1 (5 bases). V dropped 5 bases and J dropped 0 bases, with 11 bases sitting between them. CDR3 length: 15 residues. Germline lookup yields CDR1 SGHNT and CDR2 YENEEA. DNA for the CDR3: TGTGCCAGCAGCAAGGGGCGAGGCTCCTACAATGAGCAGTTCTTC. It yields the protein CASSKGRGSYNEQFF.

This CDR3 reads CASSMGTFNYGYTF. CDR3 sequence (DNA): TGTGCCAGTAGTATGGGCACCTTTAACTATGGCTACACCTTC. The chain uses TRBV19 and TRBJ1-2; unclear D gene. The CDR3 extends over 14 amino acids. V lost 3 bases and J lost 1, with 9 bases in between. Looked up from germline, CDR1 is LNHDA and CDR2 is SQIVND (reference sequence).

This clone was observed a single time. The chain recombines TRBV7-2 with TRBJ2-1; 7 bases align to TRBD1. J lost 9 bases, V lost 7 bases, and 12 bases had no gene match. The germline CDR1 and CDR2 sequences are SGHTA and FQGNSA. The CDR3 is 14 residues long. The CDR3 DNA reads TGTGCCAGCATGACAGGGACGTCCCGTAGTGAGCAGTTCTTC. Translating it yields CASMTGTSRSEQFF.

This clone was detected once. V and J are TRBV30 and TRBJ2-7, with 11 bases aligning to TRBD1. This CDR3 spans 12 amino acids. Germline V gene lookup returns CDR1 GTSNPN and CDR2 SVGIG (reference sequence). J lost 9 bases, V lost 3 bases, and 4 bases had no gene match. This chain's CDR3 is CAWRGTGGLQYF. As DNA, the CDR3 is TGTGCCTGGAGGGGGACAGGGGGATTGCAGTACTTC.

The gene calls are TRBV29-1 and TRBJ1-1; D possibly corresponds to TRBD1 (5 bases). Germline lookup yields CDR1 SQVTM and CDR2 ANQGSEA. The V and J ends lost 5 bases and 7 bases respectively, with 8 bases between them. This CDR3 is built from 10 residues. As DNA, the CDR3 is TGCAGCGTTTGGGGCGATGAAGCTTTCTTT. Encoded protein: CSVWGDEAFF.

This sequence joins TRBV5-4 and TRBJ2-6, with 7 bases that match TRBD1. There are 17 residues in the CDR3. Germline values: CDR1 SGHNT, CDR2 YYREEE (reference sequence). V trimming: 4 bases; J trimming: 4 bases; junction bases outside the gene matches: 11. CDR3 in amino acids: CASSGSRTGAGANVLTF. DNA of the CDR3: TGTGCCAGCAGCGGGAGCCGGACAGGTGCCGGGGCCAACGTCCTGACTTTC.

The gene calls are TRBV19 and TRBJ1-4; 9 bases match TRBD1. Germline V gives CDR1 LNHDA, CDR2 SQIVND (reference sequence). The V segment lost 5 bases and the J segment 8 bases; nucleotides outside the gene matches: 9. CDR3 length equals 15 residues. DNA of the CDR3: TGTGCCAGTAGTCTCCAGACAGGGGGAGCAGAAAAACTGTTTTTT. Protein product: CASSLQTGGAEKLFF.

The chain has TRBV5-1 and TRBJ2-4; 7 bases align to TRBD1. The germline V gene has CDR1 SGHRS and CDR2 YFSETQ. Trimming took 4 bases from V and 11 from J; bases not matched to a gene: 12. The CDR3 length is 14 residues. The chain's CDR3 is CASSARDSPPLQYF. CDR3 DNA: TGCGCCAGCAGCGCCCGGGACAGTCCCCCTCTTCAGTACTTC.

The chain links TRBV4-1 to TRBJ1-1, with TRBD1 matching 8 bases. The V gene's germline CDR1 is MGHRA and CDR2 YSYEKL. V shed 2 bases and J 5 bases; nucleotides not matched to a gene: 13. CDR3 length: 17 residues. CDR3 nucleotides: TGCGCCAGCAGCCAATTCCTTGTCCAGGGGGCAAAGACTGAAGCTTTCTTT. It is translated as CASSQFLVQGAKTEAFF.

This clone showed up just once. The J gene is TRBJ1-1, the V gene TRBV5-1; 8 bases map to TRBD1. Germline V gene sequence: CDR1 SGHRS, CDR2 YFSETQ. The CDR3 spans 16 residues. Losses at the gene ends were 4 bases for V and 2 bases for J; bases not matched to a gene: 10. The CDR3 DNA sequence: TGCGCCAGCAGCGCCCTGGGGACAGGACTTAACACTGAAGCTTTCTTT. As protein: CASSALGTGLNTEAFF.

The chain has TRBV28 and TRBJ2-1, with D possibly TRBD2 on 5 matching bases. V was shortened by 8 bases and J by 4 bases, with 15 bases between the two germline ends. Looked up from germline, CDR1 is MDHEN and CDR2 is SYDVKM. The CDR3 has 14 residues. CDR3 in DNA: TGTGCCAGCTCATGGTCTAGCACTTACAATGAGCAGTTCTTC. Translating gives CASSWSSTYNEQFF.

The CDR3 spells CASSLGTGGVNGYTF. In nucleotides, the CDR3 is TGTGCCAGCAGCCTCGGGACAGGGGGCGTAAATGGCTACACCTTC. The V gene is TRBV3-1 (or the pseudogene TRBV3-2), the J gene TRBJ1-2; the match to TRBD1 covers 12 bases. After removal of 4 bases from V and 6 bases from J, the junction contained 6 bases not matched to a gene. The CDR3 is 15 amino acids. The germline V gene encodes CDR1 LGHDT and CDR2 YNNKEL (reference sequence).

The chain employs TRBV5-4 and TRBJ1-2, with 7 bases aligning to TRBD1. The CDR3 runs to 13 residues. Germline values: CDR1 SGHNT, CDR2 YYREEE (reference sequence). Trimming at V came to 2 bases and at J to 7 bases, leaving 5 bases not matched to a gene. The CDR3 spells CASSFTGASGYTF. The CDR3 DNA is TGTGCCAGCAGCTTCACAGGGGCGTCTGGCTACACCTTC.

The chain recombines TRBV6-2 or TRBV6-3 with TRBJ2-5; no firm D call. V gave up 5 bases and J gave up 4 bases, with 11 bases separating them. The CDR3 runs 13 residues. Germline-derived CDR1 and CDR2 are MNHEY and SVGEGT. This CDR3 is CASSITLRETQYF. The CDR3 DNA reads as TGTGCCAGCAGTATAACCCTACGAGAGACCCAGTACTTC.

DNA for the CDR3: TGTGCCAGCAGTTTCGTTGGGCCCTACGAGCAGTACTTC. Protein sequence: CASSFVGPYEQYF. The V and J genes are TRBV27 and TRBJ2-7; D unclear. Trimming pared 3 bases from V and 2 bases from J, leaving 8 bases between. The CDR3 is 13 amino acids. Germline CDR1 MNHEY, CDR2 SMNVEV (reference sequence).

V and J are TRBV5-1 and TRBJ1-6, with 9 nucleotides matching TRBD1. J lost 8 bases, V lost 1 base, and 4 bases had no gene match. The CDR3 sequence is 15 residues long. Germline lookup yields CDR1 SGHRS and CDR2 YFSETQ. CDR3 DNA sequence: TGCGCCAGCAGCTTGCAACAGGGGGCGTATTCACCCCTCCACTTT. Protein: CASSLQQGAYSPLHF.

The chain is built from TRBV28 and TRBJ1-5; D unresolved. Germline assignment: CDR1 MDHEN and CDR2 SYDVKM. CDR3 size: 15 residues. V gave up 5 bases and J gave up 5 bases, with 16 bases separating them. The CDR3 here is CASSITRLGDQPQHF. The CDR3 nucleotides are TGTGCCAGCAGTATTACTCGGCTCGGGGATCAGCCCCAGCATTTT.

The count of this clone is one. The rearrangement uses TRBV13 and TRBJ2-3, with 9 bases identical to TRBD1. With V trimmed by 5 bases and J by 4 bases, 10 bases remained unmatched. Germline V gene data show CDR1 as PRHDT and CDR2 as FYEKMQ (reference sequence). CDR3 length: 16 residues. The CDR3 loop is CASSPHAGQGPDTQYF. As DNA, the CDR3 is TGTGCCAGCAGCCCACACGCGGGACAGGGACCAGATACGCAGTATTTT.

The V call is TRBV25-1, the J call TRBJ2-2; D perhaps matches TRBD1 (8 bases). The germline V and J ends were trimmed by 5 bases and 6 bases, with 16 bases remaining between them. The CDR3 runs to 15 residues. Germline V gives CDR1 MGHDK, CDR2 SYGVNS. The CDR3 protein is CASSTAGQEAGELFF. For the CDR3, the DNA is TGTGCCAGCAGTACAGCGGGACAGGAAGCCGGGGAGCTGTTTTTT.

The chain couples TRBV19 to TRBJ1-5; the match to TRBD1 covers 11 bases. Germline loops: CDR1 LNHDA, CDR2 SQIVND (reference sequence). The CDR3 loop spans 14 amino acids. V shed 7 bases, J shed 7 bases, and the junction held 6 bases outside the gene matches. The CDR3 DNA is TGTGCCAGTACCGGGACAGGGGGGACCCAGCCCCAGCATTTT. Protein sequence: CASTGTGGTQPQHF.

The chain recombines TRBV19 with TRBJ1-1, with D tentatively TRBD1 (5 bases). The CDR3 has 16 residues. V was trimmed by 5 bases and J by 4 bases, leaving 20 bases between them. Germline CDR1 and CDR2: LNHDA and SQIVND (reference sequence). CDR3 nucleotide sequence: TGTGCCAGTAGTCCCCTGGTGGGGGGGTCGGGCACTGAAGCTTTCTTT. The encoded protein is CASSPLVGGSGTEAFF. Full variable domain (remainder filled in from reference TRBV19 and TRBJ1-1): DGGITQSPKYLFRKEGQNVTLSCEQNLNHDAMYWYRQDPGQGLRLIYYSQIVNDFQKGDIAEGYSVSREKKESFPLTVTSAQKNPTAFYLCASSPLVGGSGTEAFFGQGTRLTVV.

V usage is TRBV5-1 and J usage is TRBJ1-2; 7 bases map to TRBD1. V was pared by 4 bases and J by 2 bases, with 5 bases of the junction left unmatched. In germline, CDR1 is SGHRS, CDR2 YFSETQ. CDR3 length equals 14 residues. Written as DNA, the CDR3 is TGCGCCAGCAGCCCGCAACAGGGGAACTATGGCTACACCTTC. Amino acids: CASSPQQGNYGYTF.

This clone was seen only a few times. This chain links TRBV6-5 with TRBJ2-3, with 9 positions matching TRBD1. The length of the CDR3 is 15 residues. The J segment lost 14 bases and the V segment lost 4 bases, leaving 16 bases of the junction unmatched. Germline V gene data show CDR1 as MNHEY and CDR2 as SVGAGI. CDR3 amino acids: CASSWDMIRDRDRYF. In nucleotides, the CDR3 is TGTGCCAGCAGTTGGGATATGATCCGGGACAGGGACAGGTATTTT.

The chain has TRBV29-1 and TRBJ1-1, with TRBD1 as a possible D gene (6 bases). Deletions cut 3 bases from V and 0 bases from J, with 14 bases between. Germline V gene data show CDR1 as SQVTM and CDR2 as ANQGSEA. The CDR3 contains 15 residues. DNA of the CDR3: TGCAGCGTTGACCACAGGGCCCTCATGAACACTGAAGCTTTCTTT. Its protein is CSVDHRALMNTEAFF.